The text below deals with one T cell receptor beta chain. Its cognate antigen is unknown. The V end lost 8 bases, the J end lost 2 bases, and 15 bases lay between the germline ends. CDR3 length: 14 residues. Germline lookup yields CDR1 MNHNY and CDR2 SVGAGI (reference sequence). The sample comes from a study of cytomegalovirus exposure and HLA in healthy donors. Whole-study results and caveats: The study labeled fewer than 200 TCR beta chains cytomegalovirus-associated. Later analysis identified about 18,000 TCR beta sequences associated with HLA alleles, using a false discovery rate threshold of 0.05.

PCR employed 60 Vbeta and 13 Jbeta primers. The protocol was immunoSEQ multiplex PCR, while the TCRdb copy is restricted to in-frame clones and leaves out a portion. The sample records about 140,000 clones, approximately 80% being singletons. This chain joins TRBV6-6 and TRBJ2-5, with D unresolved. The material sequenced was PBMCs. This receptor was identified in a man younger than 40 in good health and CMV-seronegative. The CDR3 here is CASAKGGPQETQYF. The CDR3 coding sequence is TGTGCCAGCGCAAAAGGCGGTCCTCAAGAGACCCAGTACTTC.